A selection of T cell receptor beta chains follows, all from one sample in a study of blood T cell repertoires in COVID-19. Repertoires were generated with immunoSEQ multiplex PCR, while TCRdb's copy carries only in-frame clones and drops some. The sample yields some 87,000 clones, around 81% seen once. Specimen: peripheral blood. The source is a man in his fifties or sixties who had recovered from COVID-19. CDR3s include the opening cysteine and the closing phenylalanine or tryptophan. D genes are given only for firm matches. Where a row states a size, it is once, few, many or the class of an expanded clone; other rows omit it.

D gene	clone size	V gene	J gene	CDR3 length	CDR3 protein	CDR3 DNA
TRBD2	once	TRBV7-9	TRBJ2-3	15	CASSSRTSGRDTQYF	TGTGCCAGCAGCTCCCGGACTAGCGGGAGGGATACGCAGTATTTT
NA	once	TRBV18	TRBJ2-2	17	CASSSLLDITNTGELFF	TGTGCCAGCTCATCACTCCTCGACATAACGAACACCGGGGAGCTGTTTTTT
NA	NA	TRBV11-2	TRBJ2-1	12	CASSLGSNEQFF	TGTGCCAGCAGCTTAGGGAGTAATGAGCAGTTCTTC
TRBD1	NA	TRBV28	TRBJ1-3	15	CASSPGTGKINTIYF	TGTGCCAGCAGTCCCGGGACAGGGAAGATTAACACCATATATTTT
NA	NA	TRBV15	TRBJ1-1	12	CATSSGYTEAFF	TGTGCCACCAGCAGCGGTTACACTGAAGCTTTCTTT
TRBD1	NA	TRBV6-5	TRBJ1-2	14	CASIKDRVSYGYTF	TGTGCCAGCATCAAGGACAGGGTTTCCTATGGCTACACCTTC
NA	NA	TRBV28	TRBJ1-1	14	CASSLYRSNTEAFF	TGTGCCAGCAGTTTATATCGGAGTAACACTGAAGCTTTCTTT
NA	NA	TRBV6-6	TRBJ1-4	13	CASREGQNEKLFF	TGTGCCAGCAGGGAAGGACAGAATGAAAAACTGTTTTTT
TRBD1	NA	TRBV3-1/TRBV3-2	TRBJ1-5	16	CASSQGGGTTNQPQHF	TGTGCCAGCAGCCAAGGAGGGGGCACCACCAATCAGCCCCAGCATTTT
NA	NA	TRBV30	TRBJ1-4	14	CAWSLQGFNEKLFF	TGTGCCTGGAGTCTCCAGGGCTTCAATGAAAAACTGTTTTTT
NA	NA	TRBV11-1	TRBJ2-1	13	CASSRVEYNEQFF	TGTGCCAGCAGCCGAGTCGAGTACAATGAGCAGTTCTTC
NA	many	TRBV9	TRBJ1-2	15	CASSVEEAEKDGYTF	TGTGCCAGCAGCGTAGAGGAGGCAGAGAAAGATGGCTACACCTTC
NA	once	TRBV30	TRBJ2-2	16	CAWSRRGRLNTGELFF	TGTGCCTGGAGTCGTAGGGGTCGGTTGAACACCGGGGAGCTGTTTTTT
NA	NA	TRBV6-2/TRBV6-3	TRBJ2-3	13	CASSQGSPDTQYF	TGTGCCAGCAGCCAGGGGTCCCCAGATACGCAGTATTTT
TRBD2	NA	TRBV6-2/TRBV6-3	TRBJ2-1	14	CASSLTSARNEQFF	TGTGCCAGCAGTTTAACTAGCGCTCGCAATGAGCAGTTCTTC
NA	NA	TRBV7-2	TRBJ1-5	12	CASSRPGEPQHF	TGTGCCAGCAGCCGTCCGGGGGAGCCCCAGCATTTT
NA	few	TRBV5-6	TRBJ2-7	17	CASSLRRRGNYFYEQYF	TGTGCCAGCAGCTTAAGGAGACGGGGGAATTACTTCTACGAGCAGTACTTC
TRBD1	NA	TRBV5-1	TRBJ2-2	14	CASRGQTNTGELFF	TGCGCCAGCAGGGGACAGACGAACACCGGGGAGCTGTTTTTT
NA	NA	TRBV2	TRBJ2-3	13	CASRTGYTDTQYF	TGTGCCAGCAGAACAGGATATACAGATACGCAGTATTTT
NA	NA	TRBV30	TRBJ1-1	12	CAWRQDLAEAFF	TGTGCCTGGAGACAGGACCTTGCCGAAGCTTTCTTT
TRBD1	NA	TRBV9	TRBJ2-7	15	CASSKAGGRPYEQYF	TGTGCCAGCAGCAAAGCAGGGGGCAGGCCCTACGAGCAGTACTTC
TRBD1	NA	TRBV5-1	TRBJ2-3	14	CASSFTGGSDTQYF	TGCGCCAGCAGCTTCACAGGGGGTTCAGATACGCAGTATTTT
TRBD1	NA	TRBV12-3/TRBV12-4	TRBJ2-7	13	CASSNGQGIEQYF	TGTGCCAGCAGTAATGGACAGGGGATCGAGCAGTACTTC
TRBD1	NA	TRBV5-1	TRBJ1-1	14	CASSPGGTYTEAFF	TGCGCCAGCAGTCCAGGGGGGACTTACACTGAAGCTTTCTTT
TRBD2	NA	TRBV28	TRBJ2-7	14	CASSPSGRVDEQYF	TGTGCCAGCAGTCCTAGCGGGAGGGTGGACGAGCAGTACTTC
TRBD1	NA	TRBV6-5	TRBJ2-1	16	CASSSPDRGSYNEQFF	TGTGCCAGCAGTTCCCCGGACAGGGGATCCTACAATGAGCAGTTCTTC
TRBD1	NA	TRBV7-8	TRBJ1-2	17	CASSSPGTGGFNYGYTF	TGTGCCAGCAGCTCCCCCGGGACAGGGGGTTTTAACTATGGCTACACCTTC
TRBD2	NA	TRBV2	TRBJ2-3	12	CASRAGGNTQYF	TGTGCCTCCCGGGCGGGGGGGAATACGCAGTATTTT
NA	few	TRBV5-6	TRBJ2-7	13	CASSMLGTYEQYF	TGTGCCAGCAGCATGCTGGGCACCTACGAGCAGTACTTC
NA	NA	TRBV21-1	TRBJ1-6	15	CASSKWEDRGAPLHF	TGTGCCAGCAGCAAATGGGAGGACAGGGGGGCACCCCTCCACTTT
TRBD1	NA	TRBV6-5	TRBJ1-2	13	CASSSGQSYGYTF	TGTGCCAGCAGCTCGGGACAGTCCTATGGCTACACCTTC
TRBD1	many	TRBV19	TRBJ2-7	16	CASSIALRQGLYEQYF	TGTGCCAGTAGTATAGCCTTGAGACAGGGGCTCTACGAGCAGTACTTC